Sequencing of this T cell receptor (beta chain) was carried out in a study of CXCR3-negative and CXCR3-positive naive CD8 T cells (dated by TCRdb to between 2018 and 2020). Looking at the study overall: In total, 130 million to 150 million TRB reads were obtained, which works out to roughly 1.5 +/- 0.3 million reads per library. Diversity and physicochemical repertoire analyses were performed on about a dozen donors pooled from two independent experiments. TRBV-TRBJ cluster analysis included naive subsets from a handful of donors and memory cells from 3 donors. What the study reported, not specific to this receptor: Freshly isolated PBMCs were used for most assays because CXCR3 expression partially decreased after cryopreservation. Compared with CXCR3-negative naive cells, CXCR3-positive naive cells had TRB CDR3s with higher hydrophobicity (lower Kidera factor 4), lower energy, and higher strength and volume indices. Comparably high repertoire diversity was found in both naive subsets, whereas much lower repertoire diversity was found in memory CD8+ T cells. Surface CD5, linked to self-reactivity in mice, was comparable between naive subsets; TCR interaction strength was therefore also inferred from TRB CDR3 physicochemical properties. TRBV-TRBJ usage was similar between naive CXCR3-negative and CXCR3-positive cells from the same donor, while memory cells showed distinct patterns.

Inclusive of the bounding cysteine and phenylalanine, the CDR3 is 16 residues long. The DNA is not on file. For every CD8+ T cell subset, 300,000 cells were flow-sorted straight into RLT lysis buffer, and each subset was sorted in triplicate. To keep memory contaminants out, a stringent definition of naive CD8+ T cells was applied: CD45RO-CCR7+CD27+CD95-. Peripheral blood mononuclear cells were isolated from buffy coats by standard density gradient centrifugation. Naive CXCR3-negative and CXCR3-positive CD8+ T cells were flow-sorted on a FACSAria III. An RNeasy Mini Kit was used to extract total RNA from the sorted cells. The listed sequencing device is NextSeq 550. The Human TCR Profiling Kit (MiLaboratory) was used to prepare UMI-labeled 5' RACE TRB cDNA libraries. cDNA synthesis used the entire amount of extracted RNA, and PCR amplification then used the entire amount of cDNA produced. Libraries were prepared in parallel with an identical number of PCR cycles. Concerning the study's data processing: MIGEC and MiXCR extracted about 53,000 +/- 10,000 unique UMI-labeled TRB cDNA molecules per library, requiring at least two reads per UMI. Each library averaged around 40,000 +/- 10,000 functional in-frame TRB CDR3 nucleotide clonotypes without stop codons. After downsampling to 5000 UMI-labeled TRB molecules per sample, diversity metrics, including normalized Shannon-Wiener and Chao1, were computed in VDJtools. VDJtools was used to calculate clonotype-size-weighted physicochemical properties of the central five CDR3 residues, namely interaction energy, strength, volume and Kidera factor 4. TCRdb reanalyzed the reads, keeping one entry per CDR3 protein sequence and omitting DNA. Here the V and J calls rest on TCRdb's processing, not on the authors' analysis. The sample's table covers fewer than 140,000 distinct CDR3 sequences. Clones ranked in the top ten supply 0.3% to 0.45% of the sample.

A word on this clonotype: Its cognate antigen has yet to be identified.

This sequence originates from a human donor in good health. Some clones in this sample may be carry-over from other donors' samples. Material: naive CXCR3+ CD8+ T cells from blood. The cell subset or site label, read with the paper, signifies: CD45RO-CCR7+CD27+CD95- naive CD8+ T cells expressing CXCR3 (TNR3+). The chain employs TRBV21-1 and TRBJ1-2; the D call of TRBD1 rests on TCRdb alone, since no DNA is present to check it. TRBV21-1 has pseudogene status. CDR3 sequence: CAPPPDRGRENYGYTF.